This T cell receptor (beta chain) originates from a study of cytomegalovirus exposure and HLA in healthy donors (dated by TCRdb to about 2017). As for the study more broadly: According to an earlier analysis of a few hundred of the donors, roughly 180 million T cells yielded roughly 110 million unique TCR beta sequences and 276 Gb of sequence data. Besides the first cohort of some 670 subjects, a separate validation cohort made up of roughly 120 different subjects was used. Of the 300 to 400 genotyped donors, around 81% fell in the genetic ancestry cluster associated with self-reported Caucasian donors. In the later analysis, no new phenotypic data were used to find candidate immune exposures; instead, reliance was placed on TCR beta sequences and their occurrence across donors. The study used immunosequencing to profile the T cell repertoires of 600 to 850 subjects and linked those repertoires to cytomegalovirus serostatus. All discovery cohort repertoires had been generated using a single sequencing platform. An earlier analysis of approximately 500 of the donors applied high-throughput TCR beta sequencing to assess whether each TCR beta V gene segment acted as functional or pseudogenic. HLA typing included class I and class II loci at four-digit resolution. Donor age, sex, ethnicity and CMV serostatus were compiled alongside the repertoire data. Because of strong linkage in the cohort, 4 to 6 DR-DQ haplotypes were treated as single units for association and clustering. The number of donors typed differed by locus, with roughly 620-630 for A, B, C, DRB1 and DQB1, around 500 for DQA1, over 600 for DPA1, and over 400 for DPB1. Genome-wide SNP genotypes for about 65% of the roughly 670 donors were used in a later genetic analysis, which treated that subset as a discovery cohort. A later analysis re-examined previously published TCR beta repertoires from more than 600 donors and added high-resolution HLA genotyping to investigate patterns of TCR occurrence. The study aimed to test whether cataloging public T cell receptors could reveal signatures of past pathogen exposure. Among over 350 genotyped donors of the cohort, an average of roughly 240,000 unique TCR beta nucleotide sequences were sequenced per donor, roughly 20% of them non-productive. To predict cytomegalovirus infection status, the study combined high-throughput TCR immunosequencing, statistical association of individual TCRs with disease status, and machine learning. Approximately 310 gigabases of sequencing data and roughly 80 million unique TCR sequences made up an early release that covered approximately 650 HLA-typed donors. Study-wide conclusions, independent of this receptor: Compared with equally common non-associated chains, HLA-associated TCR beta chains in a later analysis were more clonally expanded and had lower generation probabilities. Correlated functional status among segregating V segments might reflect linkage disequilibrium, but an unknown experimental factor could not be ruled out. An earlier analysis of approximately 540 of the donors showed that most TCR beta V segments appeared in productive rearrangements either about 87% or about 30% of the time, which broadly matched IMGT annotations. HLA typing was unavailable for some donors at each locus, so association tests used only the typed subset. In a later genetic analysis, a missense DCLRE1C variant was associated with V-gene and J-gene trimming of TCR beta chains, and the association was replicated in an independent cohort. Most CMV-associated TCR beta chains appeared to be HLA-restricted in a later analysis, and the HLA associations seemed to be driven largely by CMV exposure. The study listed 170 or so TCR beta chains as associated with cytomegalovirus. According to a later genetic analysis, donors in an Asian-associated ancestry cluster had fewer N-insertions in productive TCRs than the approximately 650-donor mean. A later analysis associated around 16,000 TCR beta sequences with specific HLA alleles at a false discovery rate of 0.05. Assigning TCR associations to individual alleles was difficult when HLA alleles, especially DR and DQ, strongly co-occurred. According to a later analysis, TCR association rates differed among HLA loci, with DRB1 alleles showing the most associated TCRs and HLA-C alleles showing the fewest. A further reported finding was that TCR beta sequences accurately predicted the HLA-A and HLA-B alleles for most subjects in the first cohort. In this cohort, only TCR beta chains were sequenced, and detectable features were limited by the absence of alpha or paired-chain data. For the cohort, immune exposure information was limited to CMV serostatus. A few of the identified cytomegalovirus-associated TCR beta chains were confirmed in vitro to be specific for cytomegalovirus antigens. Cytomegalovirus status was reported to be diagnosed by the classifier with high specificity and sensitivity in both the original and validation cohorts. The 87-base-pair reads could not distinguish some IMGT-functional V segments, including TRBV6-2 and TRBV6-3, so those segments were excluded. A cluster of highly shared sequence variants was judged likely to be a technical artifact of the sequencing pipeline. Sequencing depth was assumed to be roughly uniform across donors in the presence/absence analyses, though that assumption may not hold. Across donors, most TCR sequences were observed very rarely, whereas some public TCRs were present in many individuals. The authors suggested that the approach could potentially be generalized to other disease states and immunological phenotypes. Because counts were too low, about 18 rarely observed V segments, including chromosome 9 orphons, were excluded from the earlier analysis of some 590 of the donors. Several of the top co-occurrence clusters appeared to be linked to parvovirus B19, influenza, CMV and Epstein-Barr virus, according to a later analysis.

The protocol used for the library was the immunoSEQ multiplex PCR assay. The multiplex PCR relied on a mix of 60 forward primers for TCR Vbeta segments and 13 reverse primers for TCR Jbeta segments. The CDR3 region of rearranged TCR beta genes was amplified from genomic DNA with a multiplex PCR assay. The Illumina HiSeq System was used to sequence the amplified TCR beta libraries as 87-base-pair reads. In the original analysis: A later analysis tallied roughly 78 million unique TCR beta chains across the 640 or so repertoires, and approximately 11 million of those chains were shared by two or more donors. Raw reads were error-corrected and collapsed into unique sequences by a nearest-neighbor algorithm in which closely related sequences were merged to remove PCR and sequencing errors. Alignment of CDR3 sequences to IMGT reference sequences was used to assign V, D and J gene segments. For a sequence to be retained, a match of at least six nucleotides to both a V gene segment and a J gene segment was required. Rearrangements were classified as productive when the CDR3 lacked stop codons and remained in frame with V and J, and all other rearrangements were classified as non-productive. Following IMGT convention, CDR3 was defined as the stretch from the second conserved V-encoded cysteine up to the conserved J-encoded phenylalanine. The earlier analysis of about 610 of the donors excluded sequences that lacked an unambiguous match to a single V gene segment. In an earlier analysis of several hundred of the donors, a V segment was called functional when productive rearrangements were above 56.7%, and segregating when the standard deviation between donors exceeded 5%. A statistical classification framework was built for diagnosing cytomegalovirus status from the catalog of TCR beta chain sequences. V and J gene assignment, in a later analysis, came from comparing TCR nucleotide sequences with IMGT/GENE-DB human TR gene sequences. Using the TCRdist pipeline, a later analysis assigned CDR3 sequences along with most-parsimonious VDJ recombination scenarios. A later analysis defined each TCR beta chain by its CDR3 amino acid sequence plus V-gene family, and excluded reads lacking a unique V-gene family. In a later analysis, around 600 highly shared, low-generation-probability nucleotide sequences were removed to address suspected cross-contamination and a sequencing artifact. In a later analysis, a clonal expansion index for each public chain was calculated from normalized within-repertoire ranks of inferred template counts. Generation probabilities in a later analysis came from a VDJ recombination model fitted to out-of-frame rearrangements, and those results were checked against IGoR. A later analysis scored TCR-TCR, TCR-HLA and TCR-CMV co-occurrence with hypergeometric tests, applying a repertoire-size bias correction to TCR pairs. In a later analysis, false discovery rates were estimated by permuting HLA or CMV assignments 20 times. In a later analysis, co-occurring TCRs were grouped using DBSCAN, with TCRdist sequence similarity added in when clustering inside HLA-allele-positive subsets. For co-occurrence clustering, repertoires with fewer than 30,000 or more than 120,000 public chains were excluded, along with about five repertoires with anomalous nucleotide sharing. Imported from immuneACCESS, the table was reduced by TCRdb to in-frame sequences with V and J called. These copies leave out some clones; in studies compared against another copy, an unresolved V gene accounts for under half, and the cause of the remainder is not known. Clone size and the V and J calls come from that table; the DNA yielded D and trimming. This sample lists about 250,000 clones; 80% to 95% were detected once. About 1.7% of the sample is held by the ten biggest clonotypes.

The CDR3 goes from the cysteine to the phenylalanine over 14 residues. Of all the DNA, just the CDR3 is kept, 42 bases in frame from base 1. The germline V and J ends show losses of 5 bases and 2 bases respectively, and no gene match explains 4 bases of the junction. Sequences MNHEY (CDR1) and SVGAGI (CDR2) are obtained from the germline V gene. In total, fewer than 750 healthy bone marrow donors made up the cohort. Cohort members were all nominally healthy when sampled, although unrecorded immune exposures were likely present. The donor was CMV seronegative and belonged to the group of 352 seronegative cohort members. A peripheral blood sample was collected from each donor, and TCR beta sequencing was performed on peripheral blood mononuclear cells. The Qiagen DNeasy Blood Extraction Kit was used to extract genomic DNA from the blood cell samples. Concerning this clone: Its antigen remains unidentified. The sample holds no much larger clone one base away, and base qualities are not on file.

Recombination connected TRBV6-5 to TRBJ2-7; TRBD2 matches 9 bases in the middle. The sequence came from a girl aged 2 to 10 in good health and CMV-seronegative. Sequences were obtained from PBMCs. The CDR3 sequence is CASSRTSATYEQYF. The base sequence is TGTGCCAGCAGTCGGACTAGCGCAACCTACGAGCAGTACTTC.